Listed here is a single T cell receptor beta chain. Its antigen remains unidentified. The CDR3 is made up of 14 amino acids. Germline values: CDR1 SGHRS, CDR2 YFSETQ. The germline V and J ends were trimmed by 1 base and 0 bases, with 7 bases remaining between them. One heparinised draw of blood, averaging approximately 110 mL, came from each donor. As every portion of the isolated RNA was reverse transcribed, the sequencing read expressed TCRB transcripts. Clones were read by immunoSEQ multiplex PCR, and TCRdb kept only the in-frame ones, dropping some. The sample carries around 430,000 clones, 30% recorded once. This specimen comes from a study of beta chain features in type 1 diabetes. Study-level points and caveats: Small HLA sub-analyses could not settle whether HLA shapes TCRB rearrangement.

The sequence came from a young man in good health. The source material was naive CD4+ T cells from blood. The V gene is TRBV5-1, the J gene TRBJ2-5; TRBD1 is a possible D gene (5 bases). CDR3 in amino acids: CASSLSGYQETQYF. For the CDR3, the DNA is TGCGCCAGCAGCTTGTCAGGGTACCAAGAGACCCAGTACTTC.